A single sample gave rise to the 23 T cell receptor beta chains below, sequenced in a study of shared clonotypes between healthy human individuals. Profiling relied on immunoSEQ multiplex PCR, and the TCRdb table lists in-frame clones only, not all of them. Among approximately 2,300,000 clones, roughly 90% were seen once, and the ten largest hold around 0.38%. The sequenced sample consisted of naive CD4+ T cells from PBMCs. Documented subset: CD45RA+ positively selected. Receptors originate from a man aged 18 to 30 in good health. Some clones in this sample may be carry-over from other donors' samples.

This clone was seen a single time. V and J are TRBV7-4 and TRBJ1-3; the D is unclear. The germline V gene has CDR1 SGHVT and CDR2 SQSDAQ. CDR3 length equals 19 residues. Trimming removed 4 bases at V and 0 bases at J, with 22 bases between. The CDR3 is CASSYQFRVSSLSGNTIYF. The CDR3 nucleotides read TGTGCCAGCAGCTACCAATTTAGGGTAAGCTCCCTCTCTGGAAACACCATATATTTT.

This clone was seen a single time. This chain joins TRBV10-2 and TRBJ2-3; a possible D gene is TRBD2 (5 bases). CDR1 is WSHSY and CDR2 is SAAADI in the germline V gene. V lost 5 bases to trimming and J lost 1 base, with 16 bases between them. The CDR3 sequence is 16 residues long. The CDR3 nucleotides read TGCGCCAGCAGTCCCCCGCCCAAAGCGGGCACAGATACGCAGTATTTT. Its translation is CASSPPPKAGTDTQYF.

The rearrangement links TRBV9 to TRBJ2-7, with TRBD1 identical over 11 bases. The V segment lost 0 bases and the J segment 4 bases; nucleotides outside the gene matches: 6. CDR1 is SGDLS and CDR2 is YYNGEE in the germline V gene. The CDR3 consists of 16 residues. CDR3 coding DNA: TGTGCCAGCAGCGTAGGGCCGGACAGGGGGCCGTACGAGCAGTACTTC. It yields the protein CASSVGPDRGPYEQYF.

The gene calls are TRBV10-3 and TRBJ2-7, with 7 positions matching TRBD1. CDR3 size: 14 residues. J lost 2 bases, V lost 6 bases, and 7 bases had no gene match. Per the germline V gene, CDR1 is ENHRY and CDR2 is SYGVKD. CDR3 protein: CAIRSGTATYEQYF. As DNA, the CDR3 is TGTGCCATCAGGTCCGGGACAGCCACCTACGAGCAGTACTTC.

This rearrangement joins TRBV7-6 to TRBJ1-1; possible D gene TRBD1, 6 bases. With 5 bases removed from V and 12 bases from J, the gap between germline ends came to 13 bases. The CDR3 is 11 amino acids. Germline V gene lookup returns CDR1 SGHVS and CDR2 FNYEAQ. The CDR3 loop is CASSEAGETFF. CDR3 nucleotide sequence: TGTGCCAGCAGCGAAGCAGGGGAAACTTTCTTT.

The V call is TRBV6-6, the J call TRBJ2-2; TRBD1 aligns across 11 bases. CDR1 and CDR2 (germline): MNHNY, SVGAGI (reference sequence). This CDR3 region has 16 residues. J gave up 7 bases and V 5 bases, and 9 bases lay outside the gene matches. This CDR3 reads CASSPRTGGAGGELFF. CDR3 DNA sequence: TGTGCCAGCAGTCCCCGGACAGGGGGCGCGGGCGGGGAGCTGTTTTTT.

The sample holds one count of this clone. The chain joins TRBV2 to TRBJ1-1, with 9 bases identical to TRBD1. Germline-derived CDR1 and CDR2 are SNHLY and FYNNEI. With V trimmed by 6 bases and J by 6 bases, 8 bases remained unmatched. The CDR3 sequence is 14 residues long. For the CDR3, the DNA is TGTGCCAGCAGATTACAGGGGGCATCGGCTGAAGCTTTCTTT. Translating gives CASRLQGASAEAFF.

This clone has a handful of counts. DNA of the CDR3: TGTGCCATCAGGGGTGAAAAGGACAGGGCTAATCAGCCCCAGCATTTT. Protein: CAIRGEKDRANQPQHF. This rearrangement joins TRBV10-3 to TRBJ1-5; 8 nucleotides align to TRBD1. Germline CDR1 reads ENHRY; CDR2 reads SYGVKD. The CDR3 is 16 residues long. The V and J ends lost 6 bases and 4 bases, in that order; junction bases with no gene match: 11.

The chain recombines TRBV5-1 with TRBJ2-3; no clear D. The CDR3 is 14 amino acids. Trimming left V 0 bases short and J 6 bases short, with 11 bases between. In germline, CDR1 is SGHRS, CDR2 YFSETQ. The CDR3: CASSLARIEDTQYF. CDR3 sequence (DNA): TGCGCCAGCAGCTTGGCCAGGATTGAGGATACGCAGTATTTT.

The rearrangement joins TRBV28 to TRBJ2-3; 7 bases align to TRBD1. The ends lost 4 bases at V and 1 base at J; junction bases unmatched: 2. The CDR3 length is 14 residues. The germline V gene encodes CDR1 MDHEN and CDR2 SYDVKM. The DNA for the CDR3 is TGTGCCAGCAGTTCCGGGACAGGCACAGATACGCAGTATTTT. Translation: CASSSGTGTDTQYF.

The chain couples TRBV4-1 to TRBJ2-1; 12 bases line up with TRBD2. V lost 2 bases, J lost 4 bases, and 12 bases stayed unmatched. This CDR3 spans 19 amino acids. CDR1 is MGHRA and CDR2 is YSYEKL in the germline V gene. CDR3 DNA sequence: TGCGCCAGCAGCCAAAAGTTCCCAAGGGGGACTAGCGGGTACAATGAGCAGTTCTTC. Translation: CASSQKFPRGTSGYNEQFF.

The chain combines TRBV5-4 with TRBJ2-1; D ambiguous. The CDR3 length is 15 residues. V lost 6 bases, J lost 0 bases, and 13 bases lay in between. Looked up from germline, CDR1 is SGHNT and CDR2 is YYREEE (reference sequence). The CDR3 DNA reads as TGTGCCAGCATGGGCTCAACGAGCTCCTACAATGAGCAGTTCTTC. Translation: CASMGSTSSYNEQFF.

This chain joins TRBV6-1 and TRBJ1-5; D is uncertain. Germline V CDR1 and CDR2: MNHNS, SASEGT. CDR3 length: 14 amino acids. The V gene lost 4 bases and the J gene lost 3 bases, with 10 bases spanning the gap. Here the CDR3 reads CASSVWQTNQPQHF. The CDR3 bases are TGTGCCAGCAGTGTGTGGCAGACCAATCAGCCCCAGCATTTT.

The chain combines TRBV28 with TRBJ1-5; no definite D call. V gave up 2 bases and J gave up 9 bases, with 11 bases separating them. There are 13 residues in the CDR3. Germline V gene lookup returns CDR1 MDHEN and CDR2 SYDVKM. As DNA, the CDR3 is TGTGCCAGCAGTTTACCGGCGAAGGGGCCCCAGCATTTT. Translated, it gives CASSLPAKGPQHF.

The J gene is TRBJ2-1, the V gene TRBV28, with a tentative D call TRBD2 (6 bases). V was pared by 2 bases and J by 4 bases, with 12 bases between. The length of the CDR3 is 15 residues. Germline assignment: CDR1 MDHEN and CDR2 SYDVKM. The CDR3 DNA reads as TGTGCCAGCAGTTTAGTAGCGGCCCCATACAATGAGCAGTTCTTC. This encodes CASSLVAAPYNEQFF.

The chain links TRBV11-1 to TRBJ2-1, with 12 bases identical to TRBD2. V lost 5 bases to trimming and J lost 8 bases; unmatched junction nucleotides: 13. The CDR3 is 17 residues long. Germline assignment: CDR1 SGHAT and CDR2 FQDESV (reference sequence). CDR3: CASSIVPGTSGLDEQFF. The DNA of the CDR3 is TGTGCCAGCAGCATCGTACCCGGGACTAGCGGGCTCGATGAGCAGTTCTTC. The whole variable domain, remainder taken from reference TRBV11-1 and TRBJ2-1, is EAEVAQSPRYKITEKSQAVAFWCDPISGHATLYWYRQILGQGPELLVQFQDESVVDDSQLPKDRFSAERLKGVDSTLKIQPAELGDSAMYLCASSIVPGTSGLDEQFFGPGTRLTVL.

The table lists this clone with a few counts. V and J are TRBV2 and TRBJ1-1; D perhaps matches TRBD1 (5 bases). The V end lost 4 bases, the J end lost 6 bases, and 15 bases lay between the germline ends. CDR1 is SNHLY, CDR2 FYNNEI, per germline. The CDR3 has 14 amino acids. The CDR3 sequence is CASSVPRGGPEAFF. In nucleotides, the CDR3 is TGTGCCAGCAGTGTCCCGAGGGGAGGCCCTGAAGCTTTCTTT.

The chain carries TRBV6-1 and TRBJ2-7; D is possibly TRBD2 (6 bases). V dropped 6 bases and J dropped 3 bases, with 12 bases sitting between them. Per germline, CDR1 MNHNS and CDR2 SASEGT. The CDR3 has 13 amino acids. The CDR3 DNA follows: TGTGCCAGCAGGGGGACTCCGAACTACGAGCAGTACTTC. As protein: CASRGTPNYEQYF.

This CDR3 reads CASSRQTQETQYF. The CDR3 coding sequence is TGTGCCAGCTCACGACAGACCCAAGAGACCCAGTACTTC. J is TRBJ2-5 and V is TRBV18, with D tentatively TRBD1 (5 bases). Germline CDR1 KGHSH, CDR2 LQKENI. Deletions cut 4 bases from V and 1 base from J, with 7 bases between. This CDR3 comprises 13 residues.

A note on this clone: The same CDR3 also results from other DNA sequences found in this sample. The chain has TRBV6-5 and TRBJ1-4; 8 bases agree with TRBD1. V was clipped by 6 bases and J by 5 bases; unmatched bases: 2. Germline loops: CDR1 MNHEY, CDR2 SVGAGI. The CDR3 length is 13 residues. This CDR3 reads CASSRDRNEKLFF. CDR3 DNA: TGTGCCAGCAGCCGGGACAGGAATGAAAAACTGTTTTTT.

This clone was counted once. This chain joins TRBV29-1 and TRBJ2-3, with D uncertain. Trimming removed 4 bases at V and 2 bases at J, with 7 bases between. The germline CDR1 and CDR2 sequences are SQVTM and ANQGSEA. This CDR3 contains 12 residues. The CDR3 DNA reads as TGCAGCGTTGGTTTGGTCACAGATACGCAGTATTTT. It specifies CSVGLVTDTQYF.

Concerning this clone: Other DNA sequences in this specimen translate into the identical CDR3. Here the CDR3 DNA reads TGTGCCAGCTCGAGGGACAATCAGCCCCAGCATTTT. Its protein is CASSRDNQPQHF. V is TRBV7-9 and J is TRBJ1-5; no definite D call. The germline V and J ends were trimmed by 8 bases and 3 bases, with 8 bases remaining between them. The CDR3 is 12 residues long. The V gene's germline CDR1 is SEHNR and CDR2 FQNEAQ (reference sequence).

This sequence joins TRBV6-1 and TRBJ2-6; 9 nucleotides match TRBD1. CDR1 is MNHNS, CDR2 SASEGT, per germline. After removal of 5 bases from V and 3 bases from J, the junction contained 2 bases not matched to a gene. The CDR3 length is 15 residues. The CDR3 DNA reads TGTGCCAGCAGTCGGACAGGGGTTGGGGCCAACGTCCTGACTTTC. It specifies CASSRTGVGANVLTF.